The 25 T cell receptor beta chains listed next were all sequenced from one sample in a study of cytomegalovirus exposure and HLA in healthy donors. The repertoire was sequenced with immunoSEQ multiplex PCR; TCRdb's copy has only in-frame clones and lacks some. There are just under 150,000 clones in the sample; roughly 89% occur only once, and less than 5.5% lies in the top ten. Source material: PBMCs. The source of these receptors is a man aged 18 to 29 in good health and CMV-seropositive.

V usage is TRBV18 and J usage is TRBJ2-7; the D gene is possibly TRBD1 (6 bases). Germline loops: CDR1 KGHSH, CDR2 LQKENI. The CDR3 sequence is 15 residues long. The V gene lost 2 bases and the J gene lost 3 bases, with 14 bases spanning the gap. The DNA of the CDR3 is TGTGCCAGCTCACCATTGGGACAAGTGAACTACGAGCAGTACTTC. Its protein product is CASSPLGQVNYEQYF.

The chain has TRBV7-9 and TRBJ1-3, with unresolved D. CDR1 and CDR2 from the germline V gene are SEHNR and FQNEAQ (reference sequence). Trimming cost V 1 base and J 4 bases, with 14 bases left between them. The CDR3 runs 16 residues. As DNA, the CDR3 is TGTGCCAGCAGCTTAGGGGCCGGCCGAGGGGGAAACACCATATATTTT. Its translation: CASSLGAGRGGNTIYF.

This CDR3 is CASSETLGQGNQPQHF. In DNA form, the CDR3 reads TGTGCCAGCAGTGAAACCCTGGGACAGGGCAATCAGCCCCAGCATTTT. The gene calls are TRBV6-1 and TRBJ1-5, with TRBD1 matching 8 bases. This CDR3 has 16 residues. Germline V gene sequence: CDR1 MNHNS, CDR2 SASEGT. V dropped 2 bases and J dropped 2; count of bases not matched to a gene: 5.

The chain uses TRBV7-6 and TRBJ2-2, with TRBD2 matching 15 bases. Germline lookup yields CDR1 SGHVS and CDR2 FNYEAQ. The V segment lost 0 bases and the J segment 0 bases; nucleotides outside the gene matches: 5. The CDR3 length is 20 residues. CDR3 protein: CASSLAPGLAGGTNTGELFF. The CDR3 region has the DNA TGTGCCAGCAGCTTAGCACCGGGACTAGCGGGGGGCACGAACACCGGGGAGCTGTTTTTT.

The rearrangement links TRBV5-1 to TRBJ2-7; possibly TRBD2 for D (5 bases). V lost 2 bases and J lost 4, with 10 bases in between. The CDR3 has 13 amino acids. Per germline, CDR1 SGHRS and CDR2 YFSETQ. CDR3 in DNA: TGCGCCAGCAGCTTAACTAGTCGATACGAGCAGTACTTC. It translates to CASSLTSRYEQYF.

This chain connects TRBV11-3 to TRBJ2-5, with D unresolved. V lost 4 bases to trimming and J lost 5 bases, with 11 bases between them. The CDR3 covers 13 residues. Germline V gives CDR1 SGHNT, CDR2 YENEEA. The CDR3 is CASSSGDRETQYF. The CDR3 nucleotides are TGTGCCAGCAGCTCAGGCGACCGGGAGACCCAGTACTTC.

This rearrangement joins TRBV5-1 to TRBJ2-7; D perhaps matches TRBD2 (6 bases). The V gene's germline CDR1 is SGHRS and CDR2 YFSETQ. The CDR3 consists of 14 residues. Trimming took 2 bases from V and 5 from J, leaving 14 bases between them. In DNA form, the CDR3 reads TGCGCCAGCAGCTTCGGCGGGAACAAAAACGAGCAGTACTTC. It codes for CASSFGGNKNEQYF.

The chain combines TRBV5-1 with TRBJ1-4; no definite D call. The V end was cut by 9 bases, the J end by 4 bases, with 13 bases between. From germline, CDR1 is SGHRS and CDR2 YFSETQ. CDR3 length: 13 residues. CDR3 DNA sequence: TGCGCCATCTCCGGGTCTTTTAATGAAAAACTGTTTTTT. As protein: CAISGSFNEKLFF.

The chain combines TRBV4-1 with TRBJ1-3, with D unresolved. CDR3 length: 17 amino acids. The V and J ends lost 3 bases and 4 bases respectively, with 19 bases between them. Germline V gene sequence: CDR1 MGHRA, CDR2 YSYEKL. The CDR3 DNA reads TGCGCCAGCAGCCAGGAACGGAGCGGTTCGATGGGAAACACCATATATTTT. Its protein product is CASSQERSGSMGNTIYF.

The rearrangement uses TRBV10-3 and TRBJ1-1, with 10 bases identical to TRBD1. Per the germline V gene, CDR1 is ENHRY and CDR2 is SYGVKD. This CDR3 region has 15 residues. The ends lost 2 bases at V and 7 bases at J; junction bases unmatched: 7. The CDR3 here is CAISEGDRGGGEAFF. The CDR3 coding sequence is TGTGCCATCAGTGAGGGGGACAGGGGTGGAGGTGAAGCTTTCTTT.

The chain couples TRBV11-2 to TRBJ2-7, with 9 nucleotides matching TRBD2. Germline V gives CDR1 SGHAT, CDR2 FQNNGV. This CDR3 is built from 15 residues. V was pared by 2 bases and J by 3 bases, with 5 bases of the junction left unmatched. The DNA for the CDR3 is TGTGCCAGCAGCTTAAGCGGGGGGACCCACTACGAGCAGTACTTC. Translating gives CASSLSGGTHYEQYF.

The chain carries TRBV5-1 and TRBJ1-4; no clear D gene. V lost 0 bases and J 4 bases, leaving 10 bases between the germline ends. Germline V CDR1 and CDR2: SGHRS, YFSETQ. This CDR3 spans 15 amino acids. The CDR3 DNA is TGCGCCAGCAGCTTGGCTCTAGGCGGTAATGAAAAACTGTTTTTT. It translates to CASSLALGGNEKLFF.

The chain couples TRBV6-1 to TRBJ1-2, with 8 bases lining up with TRBD1. Germline lookup yields CDR1 MNHNS and CDR2 SASEGT. V gave up 1 base and J gave up 8 bases; unmatched junction bases: 9. The CDR3 consists of 15 residues. The CDR3 protein is CASSEVGQGARGYTF. CDR3 DNA: TGTGCCAGCAGTGAAGTTGGTCAGGGGGCGAGAGGCTACACCTTC.

V usage is TRBV13 and J usage is TRBJ2-7, with a weak D call TRBD2 (6 bases). The CDR3 runs to 13 residues. V shed 3 bases and J shed 1 base, with 7 bases lying between them. In germline, CDR1 is PRHDT, CDR2 FYEKMQ (reference sequence). The CDR3 DNA reads TGTGCCAGCAGCTTCGGACTATCCTACGAGCAGTACTTC. Protein: CASSFGLSYEQYF.

The rearrangement links TRBV27 to TRBJ1-2; D may be TRBD1 (6 bases). CDR3 size: 15 residues. Trimming took off 3 bases at V and 3 bases at J, with 14 bases between the two ends. The germline V gene encodes CDR1 MNHEY and CDR2 SMNVEV (reference sequence). DNA of the CDR3: TGTGCCAGCAGTTTTATGGGGGGGCAGGACTATGGCTACACCTTC. It codes for CASSFMGGQDYGYTF.

V is TRBV28 and J is TRBJ1-1, with a tentative D call TRBD1 (6 bases). CDR1 and CDR2 from the germline V gene are MDHEN and SYDVKM. This CDR3 has 12 residues. V lost 5 bases and J 10 bases, leaving 14 bases between the germline ends. CDR3 in amino acids: CASSSTGSGAFF. In DNA form, the CDR3 reads TGTGCCAGCAGTAGTACAGGGTCTGGAGCTTTCTTT.

The rearrangement joins TRBV6-5 to TRBJ2-7; 8 bases line up with TRBD2. Germline assignment: CDR1 MNHEY and CDR2 SVGAGI. J gave up 6 bases and V 2 bases, and 9 bases lay outside the gene matches. This CDR3 is built from 15 residues. The CDR3 bases are TGTGCCAGCAGTTACGAACCGGGAGGGCCCCGCGAGCAGTACTTC. Residues: CASSYEPGGPREQYF.

CDR3 loop: CASSPSGANEKLFF. In nucleotides, the CDR3 is TGTGCCAGCAGTCCATCGGGAGCTAATGAAAAACTGTTTTTT. V and J are TRBV7-8 and TRBJ1-4; no clear D. Germline assignment: CDR1 SGHVS and CDR2 FQNEAQ. V lost 6 bases, J lost 3 bases, and 11 bases lay in between. The length of the CDR3 is 14 residues.

The chain links TRBV6-5 to TRBJ1-2; the D is unclear. Germline V gene sequence: CDR1 MNHEY, CDR2 SVGAGI. V was shortened by 4 bases and J by 4 bases, with 19 bases between the two germline ends. The CDR3 contains 16 residues. CDR3 sequence: CASSSTGRGEAYGYTF. CDR3 DNA sequence: TGTGCCAGCAGTTCCACCGGACGGGGTGAAGCCTATGGCTACACCTTC.

This rearrangement joins TRBV5-4 to TRBJ2-7, with D hard to call. CDR1 is SGHNT and CDR2 is YYREEE in the germline V gene (reference sequence). V was trimmed by 0 bases and J by 4 bases, leaving 5 bases between them. CDR3 length equals 12 residues. The CDR3 region is CASSLDKYEQYF. DNA of the CDR3: TGTGCCAGCAGCTTGGACAAATACGAGCAGTACTTC.

This chain links TRBV4-1 with TRBJ1-1; no firm D call. Germline V CDR1 and CDR2: MGHRA, YSYEKL. The CDR3 covers 12 residues. V was pared by 1 base and J by 8 bases, with 8 bases between. Here the CDR3 DNA reads TGCGCCAGCAGCCAAGCTAACGCCGAAGCTTTCTTT. Translating gives CASSQANAEAFF.

This clone has a handful of counts. The CDR3 DNA is TGTGCCAGCAGCCCCCACAGGACCGACTATGGCTACACCTTC. Amino acid sequence: CASSPHRTDYGYTF. The chain joins TRBV14 to TRBJ1-2; a possible D gene is TRBD1 (5 bases). This CDR3 has 14 residues. The germline V gene has CDR1 SGHDN and CDR2 FVKESK. V was cut by 4 bases and J by 3 bases, with 12 bases left in between. The variable domain in full, completed from reference TRBV14 and TRBJ1-2, reads EAGVTQFPSHSVIEKGQTVTLRCDPISGHDNLYWYRRVMGKEIKFLLHFVKESKQDESGMPNNRFLAERTGGTYSTLKVQPAELEDSGVYFCASSPHRTDYGYTFGSGTRLTVV.

The rearrangement links TRBV10-3 to TRBJ2-1; 8 nucleotides line up with TRBD1. Germline V gives CDR1 ENHRY, CDR2 SYGVKD. The CDR3 totals 13 residues. The V gene end was trimmed by 1 base and the J gene end by 7 bases; junction bases not matched to a gene: 0. CDR3 in DNA: TGTGCCATCAGTGAGTGGACAGGGAATGAGCAGTTCTTC. Its translation is CAISEWTGNEQFF.

This clone has more than one count but fewer than ten. The chain recombines TRBV7-8 with TRBJ2-2; 8 nucleotides line up with TRBD2. CDR1 SGHVS and CDR2 FQNEAQ come from the germline V gene. This CDR3 region has 15 residues. V shed 5 bases and J 7 bases; nucleotides not matched to a gene: 9. CDR3 sequence (DNA): TGTGCCAGCAGCACACGGGGGGGCTTTGTCGGGGAGCTGTTTTTT. As protein: CASSTRGGFVGELFF. Based on the CDR3 plus reference TRBV7-8 and TRBJ2-2, the full variable domain is GAGVSQSPRYKVAKRGQDVALRCDPISGHVSLFWYQQALGQGPEFLTYFQNEAQLDKSGLPSDRFFAERPEGSVSTLKIQRTQQEDSAVYLCASSTRGGFVGELFFGEGSRLTVL.

The chain joins TRBV2 to TRBJ2-7; 7 nucleotides agree with TRBD2. The CDR3 covers 13 residues. The V gene's germline CDR1 is SNHLY and CDR2 FYNNEI. The junction had 6 bases not matched to a gene; V was cut back by 5 bases and J by 5 bases. The CDR3 region is CASSTGGGNEQYF. The CDR3 DNA follows: TGTGCCAGCAGTACGGGGGGAGGGAACGAGCAGTACTTC.